This T cell receptor (beta chain) was identified during a study of Ad26.COV2.S vaccination and SARS-CoV-2 variants. Study-level information: It was the COV1001 Ad26.COV2.S trial arm that included the donor. By the intramuscular route, Ad26.COV2.S was given once, or twice 56 days apart.

The CDR3 has 12 amino acids. Germline V gives CDR1 SNHLY, CDR2 FYNNEI. Between the trimmed V and J ends, which lost 8 bases and 4 bases, there was a span of 12 bases. As to treatment: around 19 received Ad26.COV2.S at low or high dose, single or two shots; roughly 5 received placebo; per-sample allocation not given. On day 63 after the first injection, vaccine and placebo recipients gave samples. Method: immunoSEQ multiplex PCR; TCRdb's copy keeps in-frame clones and lacks some. The sample contains around 370,000 clones, 80% to 90% of which appear only once. The source is a person aged 18-65 years who received the Ad26.COV2.S COVID-19 vaccine or a placebo. This chain uses TRBV2 with TRBJ2-7; D tentatively reads TRBD1 or TRBD2 (6 bases each). Source: peripheral blood, taken in a trial of Ad26.COV2.S vaccine versus placebo. CDR3 region: CASGRGGYEQYF. The CDR3, as DNA: TGTGCCAGCGGCAGAGGGGGGTACGAGCAGTACTTC.